Sequencing of this T cell receptor beta chain was carried out in a study of T cell responses to AZD1222 COVID-19 vaccine. Overall study findings and caveats: Distributed over spike, vaccine-associated CD4 TCRs predominated at 160-218 and 743-854. Females made up more of the donors, who were largely white British, and clonal diversity may have come out too low.

This clone was seen just once. Its antigen remains unknown. This CDR3 region has 15 residues. With 5 bases clipped from V and 1 base from J, the junction kept 4 bases outside the gene matches. From germline, CDR1 is LGHNT and CDR2 FRNRAP. Some clones are missing from TCRdb's copy, which holds only in-frame ones; the method was immunoSEQ multiplex PCR. The data show around 160,000 clones, approximately 89% seen once. Sequencing used peripheral blood, obtained on day 0 of AZD1222 vaccination. This sequence was found in an adult in good health. The gene calls are TRBV12-5 and TRBJ1-1; 10 bases align to TRBD1. CDR3 nucleotides: TGTGCTAGTGGTCAACGGACAGGGGGGAACACTGAAGCTTTCTTT. Amino acid sequence: CASGQRTGGNTEAFF.